The 21 T cell receptor beta chains reported below all come from one sample, sequenced in a study of blood T cell repertoires in COVID-19. Profiling relied on immunoSEQ multiplex PCR, and the TCRdb table lists in-frame clones only, not all of them. The sample has 210,000 or so clones; 87% are singletons. Sequenced: peripheral blood. The receptors were sampled from a woman under 30 who had recovered from COVID-19.

The chain employs TRBV6-5 and TRBJ2-7, with TRBD1 identical over 8 bases. CDR3 size: 14 residues. V lost 7 bases and J lost 5; bases outside the gene matches: 10. Germline loops: CDR1 MNHEY, CDR2 SVGAGI. The CDR3 here is CASTLSQGAHEQYF. In DNA form, the CDR3 reads TGTGCCAGCACTCTATCGCAGGGGGCTCACGAGCAGTACTTC.

The chain has TRBV4-1 and TRBJ2-7; D perhaps matches TRBD2 (6 bases). The CDR3 consists of 18 residues. The germline V and J ends were trimmed by 0 bases and 2 bases, with 20 bases remaining between them. CDR1 is MGHRA and CDR2 is YSYEKL in the germline V gene. CDR3 in amino acids: CASSQDMGLQGPAYEQYF. The CDR3 DNA sequence: TGCGCCAGCAGCCAAGATATGGGACTCCAAGGGCCTGCCTACGAGCAGTACTTC.

The V and J genes are TRBV2 and TRBJ2-2; 8 nucleotides align to TRBD2. CDR3 length equals 13 residues. V lost 8 bases, J lost 6 bases, and 5 bases stayed unmatched. Germline V gene lookup returns CDR1 SNHLY and CDR2 FYNNEI. The CDR3 DNA sequence: TGTGCCAGCTTAGGACTAGCCGCCGGGGAGCTGTTTTTT. It yields the protein CASLGLAAGELFF.

The gene calls are TRBV10-3 and TRBJ1-5, with 7 bases fitting TRBD1. V shed 0 bases, J shed 3 bases, and the junction held 8 bases outside the gene matches. CDR1 and CDR2 from the germline V gene are ENHRY and SYGVKD. This CDR3 region has 17 residues. The CDR3 DNA reads as TGTGCCATCAGTGAGTCGGGGGCAGGGGGTACCAATCAGCCCCAGCATTTT. Its protein is CAISESGAGGTNQPQHF.

This clone was recorded only once. The CDR3 reads CASSQRTSGKHEQYF. CDR3 DNA: TGTGCCAGCAGCCAAAGGACTAGCGGGAAACACGAGCAGTACTTC. The chain uses TRBV14 and TRBJ2-7; 12 bases agree with TRBD2. Germline lookup yields CDR1 SGHDN and CDR2 FVKESK. Trimming removed 2 bases from V and 5 bases from J; junction bases left unmatched: 4. The CDR3 spans 15 residues.

This chain uses TRBV15 with TRBJ1-6; D remains unclear. CDR3 size: 15 residues. The germline gives CDR1 LNHNV, CDR2 YYDKDF (reference sequence). Trimming cost V 3 bases and J 7 bases, with 13 bases left between them. The DNA for the CDR3 is TGTGCCACCAGCAGGCTGAAGTTGGAGAATTCACCCCTCCACTTT. Its translation: CATSRLKLENSPLHF.

This CDR3 reads CASSEGDRTYEQYF. CDR3 sequence (DNA): TGTGCCAGCAGCGAGGGGGACAGGACCTACGAGCAGTACTTC. The chain recombines TRBV9 with TRBJ2-7; 8 bases match TRBD1. V gave up 3 bases and J gave up 2 bases; unmatched junction bases: 4. Germline values: CDR1 SGDLS, CDR2 YYNGEE. The CDR3 runs 14 residues. Full variable domain (remainder filled in from reference TRBV9 and TRBJ2-7): DSGVTQTPKHLITATGQRVTLRCSPRSGDLSVYWYQQSLDQGLQFLIQYYNGEERAKGNILERFSAQQFPDLHSELNLSSLELGDSALYFCASSEGDRTYEQYFGPGTRLTVT.

V gene TRBV6-5 combines with J gene TRBJ2-3, with 11 bases aligning to TRBD2. The germline gives CDR1 MNHEY, CDR2 SVGAGI. The CDR3 has 16 residues. J gave up 4 bases and V 4 bases, and 7 bases lay outside the gene matches. CDR3 DNA sequence: TGTGCCAGCAGTTGGGGTAGCGGGAGGGTGGCAGATACGCAGTATTTT. It specifies CASSWGSGRVADTQYF.

This clone appeared once. The chain combines TRBV6-5 with TRBJ2-7; 9 bases align to TRBD1. The CDR3 has 15 amino acids. The germline CDR1 and CDR2 sequences are MNHEY and SVGAGI. The trim removed 6 bases at V and 3 bases at J, leaving 9 bases unmatched. The CDR3 reads CASRNNRGHGYEQYF. For the CDR3, the DNA is TGTGCCAGCAGGAACAACAGGGGGCATGGCTACGAGCAGTACTTC.

This clone occurred many times. The chain couples TRBV28 to TRBJ1-2; 7 positions agree with TRBD1. CDR3 size: 13 residues. Germline CDR1 and CDR2: MDHEN and SYDVKM. The J segment lost 6 bases and the V segment lost 8 bases, leaving 9 bases of the junction unmatched. The CDR3 nucleotides are TGTGCCAGCCTAAGACAGGGAAGGGATGGCTACACCTTC. Protein sequence: CASLRQGRDGYTF.

The rearrangement uses TRBV21-1 and TRBJ2-5; the table's D call, TRBD2, has no DNA check behind it. TRBV21-1 is a pseudogene. The CDR3 is 15 amino acids. For the CDR3, the DNA is TGTGCCAGCAGCAAAGGAGGGAGGTTGAGGGAGACCCAGTACTTC. Translated, it gives CASSKGGRLRETQYF.

The rearrangement uses TRBV5-5 and TRBJ2-1, with D uncertain. Germline values: CDR1 SGHKS, CDR2 YYEKEE (reference sequence). V lost 5 bases and J lost 3, with 6 bases in between. CDR3 length: 12 residues. CDR3 sequence: CASRADYNEQFF. The CDR3 region has the DNA TGTGCCAGCAGGGCCGACTACAATGAGCAGTTCTTC.

The rearrangement uses TRBV25-1 and TRBJ1-1, with TRBD1 identical over 7 bases. The CDR3 totals 16 residues. Germline CDR1 reads MGHDK; CDR2 reads SYGVNS. The V segment lost 5 bases and the J segment 0 bases; nucleotides outside the gene matches: 9. CDR3 in amino acids: CASSPRTGVVNTEAFF. The CDR3 bases are TGTGCCAGCAGTCCCCGGACAGGTGTGGTGAACACTGAAGCTTTCTTT. Complete variable domain (other parts from reference TRBV25-1 and TRBJ1-1): EADIYQTPRYLVIGTGKKITLECSQTMGHDKMYWYQQDPGMELHLIHYSYGVNSTEKGDLSSESTVSRIRTEHFPLTLESARPSHTSQYLCASSPRTGVVNTEAFFGQGTRLTVV.

This clone was counted a single time. This CDR3 is CASQTNLNTEAFF. As DNA, the CDR3 is TGTGCCAGCCAGACAAACCTGAACACTGAAGCTTTCTTT. This chain joins TRBV2 and TRBJ1-1, with D unresolved. From germline, CDR1 is SNHLY and CDR2 FYNNEI. Trimming took 8 bases from V and 0 from J, leaving 10 bases between them. The length of the CDR3 is 13 residues. The full variable domain, in which reference TRBV2 and TRBJ1-1 provide the parts outside the CDR3, is EPEVTQTPSHQVTQMGQEVILRCVPISNHLYFYWYRQILGQKVEFLVSFYNNEISEKSEIFDDQFSVERPDGSNFTLKIRSTKLEDSAMYFCASQTNLNTEAFFGQGTRLTVV.

The chain is built from TRBV9 and TRBJ2-7, with 7 bases aligning to TRBD1. Germline values: CDR1 SGDLS, CDR2 YYNGEE. The CDR3 has 12 amino acids. V was pared by 4 bases and J by 4 bases, with 2 bases of the junction left unmatched. CDR3 DNA: TGTGCCAGCAGCCGGACAGGATACGAGCAGTACTTC. It encodes CASSRTGYEQYF. Complete variable domain (other parts from reference TRBV9 and TRBJ2-7): DSGVTQTPKHLITATGQRVTLRCSPRSGDLSVYWYQQSLDQGLQFLIQYYNGEERAKGNILERFSAQQFPDLHSELNLSSLELGDSALYFCASSRTGYEQYFGPGTRLTVT.

This chain connects TRBV10-3 to TRBJ1-2; D gene unclear. The CDR3 is 15 amino acids. V was trimmed by 6 bases and J by 4 bases, leaving 18 bases between them. Germline CDR1 reads ENHRY; CDR2 reads SYGVKD. In nucleotides, the CDR3 is TGTGCCATCAGGGACCGAGGACTCGGAGGCTATGGCTACACCTTC. It translates to CAIRDRGLGGYGYTF.

The V and J genes are TRBV6-6 and TRBJ1-6; D is unclear. The CDR3 length is 13 residues. The V and J ends lost 3 bases and 13 bases respectively, with 13 bases between them. CDR1 and CDR2 from the germline V gene are MNHNY and SVGAGI (reference sequence). CDR3 sequence reads: CASSYIPPEPLHF. The CDR3 bases are TGTGCCAGCAGTTATATCCCTCCCGAGCCCCTCCACTTT.

DNA of the CDR3: TGTGCCAGTAGTATCAGGTCAGATACGCAGTATTTT. Protein sequence: CASSIRSDTQYF. V and J are TRBV19 and TRBJ2-3; D is ambiguous. Germline CDR1 LNHDA, CDR2 SQIVND (reference sequence). This CDR3 has 12 residues. V gave up 3 bases and J gave up 4 bases, with 5 bases separating them.

The V call is TRBV6-5, the J call TRBJ2-1; 9 bases fit TRBD2. Germline values: CDR1 MNHEY, CDR2 SVGAGI. With V trimmed by 6 bases and J by 6 bases, 9 bases remained unmatched. The CDR3 runs to 15 residues. The CDR3 DNA reads as TGTGCCAGCAGCCGACCGGGACTAGCAGGCAATGAGCAGTTCTTC. Protein product: CASSRPGLAGNEQFF.

This chain joins TRBV7-3 and TRBJ2-3, with TRBD2 matching over 8 bases. CDR1 and CDR2 (germline): SGHTA, FQGTGA. With 4 bases clipped from V and 2 bases from J, the junction kept 5 bases outside the gene matches. This CDR3 is 15 amino acids long. In DNA, the CDR3 is TGTGCCAGCAGCTCGGGACTAGAGCACACAGATACGCAGTATTTT. Its translation is CASSSGLEHTDTQYF.

The chain couples TRBV12-3 or TRBV12-4 to TRBJ2-1; 7 nucleotides agree with TRBD1. CDR3 length: 13 residues. J lost 2 bases, V lost 9 bases, and 4 bases had no gene match. CDR3: CASRDSTYNEQFF. CDR3 coding DNA: TGTGCCAGTCGGGACAGTACCTACAATGAGCAGTTCTTC.